This T cell receptor beta chain was sequenced for a study of blood T cell repertoires in COVID-19. As for the study in general: Some COVID-19 samples were acute and others convalescent; all came from the United States, Italy and Spain. PBMCs, B-cell-depleted T cells, or T cells provided the cDNA or gDNA that made up the material.

In the study's own analysis: It was from reference gene primer amplification that nucleated cell counts were estimated. TCRdb's copy holds only in-frame clones and misses some; the assay was immunoSEQ multiplex PCR. D and trimming were read from the DNA, whereas the V and J calls and clone size are those reported in that table. The sample has 90,000 to 120,000 clones; roughly 89% are singletons. Trimming removed 4 bases from V and 5 bases from J, with 16 bases in between. Germline V gives CDR1 SGHDT, CDR2 YYEEEE. This CDR3 is 15 amino acids long. J is TRBJ1-3 and V is TRBV5-6, with TRBD1 as a possible D gene (5 bases). The source of this sequence is a human donor in a cohort sampled during active COVID-19. The specimen was peripheral blood. The CDR3 sequence: CASSPSRDGRNTIYF. DNA for the CDR3: TGTGCCAGCAGCCCGTCCAGGGATGGGAGAAACACCATATATTTT.